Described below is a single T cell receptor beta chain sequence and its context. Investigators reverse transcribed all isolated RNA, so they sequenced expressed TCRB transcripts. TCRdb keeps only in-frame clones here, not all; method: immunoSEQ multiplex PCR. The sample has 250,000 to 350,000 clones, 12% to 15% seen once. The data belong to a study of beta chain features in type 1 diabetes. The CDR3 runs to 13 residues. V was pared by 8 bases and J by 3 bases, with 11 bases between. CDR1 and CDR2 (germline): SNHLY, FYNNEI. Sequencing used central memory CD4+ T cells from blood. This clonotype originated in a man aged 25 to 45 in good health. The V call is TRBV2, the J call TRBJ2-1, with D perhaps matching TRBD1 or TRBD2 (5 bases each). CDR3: CASGTGNYNEQFF. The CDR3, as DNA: TGTGCCAGCGGGACGGGGAACTACAATGAGCAGTTCTTC.